Described below is a single T cell receptor (beta chain) sequence and its context. Antigen unknown. This record comes from a study of vaccination and CD4 T cells after COVID-19. The wider study: Testing by nasal swab PCR showed convalescent patients to be SARS-CoV-2 positive; under ten were mild and one was severe.

Regarding treatment: roughly 10-day PBMC culture with coronavirus spike peptide pools or control peptides (ViraFEST assay). ViraFEST relied on peptide pools to expand antigen-specific T cells; the TCRs were sequenced afterward. Study conclusions and caveats: Although the median of SARS-CoV-2-reactive clonotypes rose from around 20 to 38, the change was not significant.

Trimming removed 5 bases from V and 0 bases from J, with 8 bases in between. Germline lookup yields CDR1 MNHNS and CDR2 SASEGT. The CDR3 totals 14 residues. Cultured CD4+ T cells had their DNA profiled by the Oncomine TCR Beta short-read assay. TCRdb reanalysed the PCR reads using MiXCR and keeps one entry per CDR3 protein. The sample shows 15,000 to 16,000 distinct CDR3 sequences, around 72% of them seen only once. V is TRBV6-1 and J is TRBJ1-3; D is undetermined. The origin of this receptor is a human donor who had recovered from COVID-19. Sequenced material: CD4+ T cells from blood, cultured in vitro. This CDR3 reads CASSRGGSGNTIYF. The CDR3 bases are TGTGCCAGCAGTCGTGGTGGCTCTGGAAACACCATATATTTT.